Below are 10 T cell receptor beta chains sequenced from a single sample in a study of blood T cell repertoires in COVID-19. TCRdb keeps only in-frame clones here, not all; method: immunoSEQ multiplex PCR. The sample has fewer than 700,000 clones, 85% to 90% seen once; the top ten hold 7.5% to 9%. Sequencing was done on a sample of peripheral blood. The receptors come from a woman in her forties or fifties with COVID-19, enrolled during active disease.

V and J are TRBV12-3 or TRBV12-4 and TRBJ1-3, with D possibly being TRBD1 (6 bases). V lost 6 bases and J lost 3, with 9 bases in between. This CDR3 has 13 residues. This CDR3 is CASRGGVGNTIYF. The CDR3 bases are TGTGCCAGCAGAGGGGGGGTTGGAAACACCATATATTTT.

The rearrangement links TRBV27 to TRBJ1-2; tentatively, D is TRBD1 (5 bases). This CDR3 has 15 amino acids. V lost 8 bases to trimming and J lost 5 bases, with 21 bases between them. The V gene's germline CDR1 is MNHEY and CDR2 SMNVEV (reference sequence). The DNA for the CDR3 is TGTGCCAGCGCTTTTTCGGTAGGGGAGGGGTATGGCTACACCTTC. Translated, it gives CASAFSVGEGYGYTF.

As regards this clone: The same CDR3 arises from other DNA sequences in this sample as well. Here the CDR3 DNA reads TGTGCCAGCAGCTTGACAGGGGGCACTGAAGCTTTCTTT. Amino acid sequence: CASSLTGGTEAFF. The rearrangement links TRBV7-2 to TRBJ1-1; TRBD1 agrees at 9 bases. Germline values: CDR1 SGHTA, CDR2 FQGNSA. CDR3 length: 13 amino acids. The junction had 0 bases not matched to a gene; V was cut back by 3 bases and J by 4 bases.

On this clone itself: Distinct nucleotide sequences in the sample also encode this CDR3. The genes are TRBV9 and TRBJ1-3, with 9 bases identical to TRBD1. J lost 2 bases, V lost 5 bases, and 5 bases had no gene match. The CDR3 is 15 amino acids. From germline, CDR1 is SGDLS and CDR2 YYNGEE. CDR3 sequence reads: CASSSRTGAGNTIYF. CDR3 nucleotides: TGTGCCAGCAGTTCCCGGACAGGGGCTGGAAACACCATATATTTT.

This rearrangement joins TRBV6-1 to TRBJ2-4; a weak D match, TRBD2 (6 bases). Per germline, CDR1 MNHNS and CDR2 SASEGT. The CDR3 runs 15 residues. The V gene lost 1 base and the J gene lost 3 bases, with 10 bases spanning the gap. The DNA of the CDR3 is TGTGCCAGCAGTGAAGAGGAGGAGGGCAAAAACATTCAGTACTTC. It specifies CASSEEEEGKNIQYF.

The chain recombines TRBV3-1 (or the pseudogene TRBV3-2) with TRBJ1-5, with 7 bases aligning to TRBD1. The junction had 10 bases not matched to a gene; V was cut back by 8 bases and J by 6 bases. The germline V gene has CDR1 LGHDT and CDR2 YNNKEL (reference sequence). This CDR3 contains 14 residues. CDR3 coding DNA: TGTGCCAGCGCACTGAACAGGGGAAGTCAGCCCCAGCATTTT. It encodes CASALNRGSQPQHF.

V gene TRBV11-2 combines with J gene TRBJ2-1, with 10 nucleotides matching TRBD2. CDR3 length equals 17 residues. V dropped 1 base and J dropped 4; count of bases not matched to a gene: 7. Looked up from germline, CDR1 is SGHAT and CDR2 is FQNNGV. CDR3 amino acids: CASSLVGSGGRYNEQFF. The DNA for the CDR3 is TGTGCCAGCAGCTTAGTCGGTAGCGGGGGGCGTTACAATGAGCAGTTCTTC.

The chain is built from TRBV3-1 (or the pseudogene TRBV3-2) and TRBJ2-7, with TRBD1 identical over 10 bases. Per germline, CDR1 LGHDT and CDR2 YNNKEL (reference sequence). The J segment lost 4 bases and the V segment lost 4 bases, leaving 13 bases of the junction unmatched. CDR3 length: 17 residues. In DNA, the CDR3 is TGTGCCAGCAGCCCCCTCGCCGGGACAGGGGATGTATACGAGCAGTACTTC. Amino acids: CASSPLAGTGDVYEQYF.

CDR3 DNA: TGTGCCAGCATGGAGGGGCGCAGCGGAAACACCATATATTTT. Amino acid sequence: CASMEGRSGNTIYF. This chain joins TRBV6-5 and TRBJ1-3; weak D call: TRBD1 (5 bases). Germline loops: CDR1 MNHEY, CDR2 SVGAGI. This CDR3 has 14 residues. Between the trimmed V and J ends, which lost 7 bases and 4 bases, there was a span of 14 bases.

The chain employs TRBV2 and TRBJ1-3; 7 bases map to TRBD1. CDR3 length: 17 residues. The V gene end was trimmed by 4 bases and the J gene end by 4 bases; junction bases not matched to a gene: 13. The germline gives CDR1 SNHLY, CDR2 FYNNEI. The CDR3 sequence: CASSGRGRGLMGNTIYF. CDR3 coding DNA: TGTGCCAGCAGTGGAAGGGGCAGGGGGTTAATGGGAAACACCATATATTTT.